This TCR beta chain derives from a study of graft-versus-host responses after intestinal transplantation. Across the whole study: Recipients obtained multivisceral, liver-intestinal, or isolated intestinal transplants. Among the recipients, all got anti-thymocyte globulin induction and then tacrolimus and steroids for around 3 years.

This table comes from immunoSEQ multiplex PCR, and its TCRdb copy is limited to in-frame clones, with some not included. The sample includes under 50,000 clones, approximately 95% of them seen just once. Points from the study as a whole: Allografts from individuals with graft-donor T cell macrochimerism displayed high graft-versus-host to host-versus-graft clonal ratios. Early post-transplant HvG declines showed an association with peak circulating GvH clone levels.

There are 16 residues in the CDR3. The germline gives CDR1 SGHNT, CDR2 YYREEE (reference sequence). V was trimmed by 2 bases and J by 8 bases, leaving 19 bases between them. For this clone: The antigen is unknown.

J is TRBJ1-4 and V is TRBV5-4; perhaps TRBD1 as D (6 bases). The origin of this receptor is a human patient who received an intestinal transplant, so some T cells may come from the graft donor. The material was PBMCs, obtained 734 days after intestinal transplantation. CDR3 sequence: CASSFSGRGPEEKLFF. The CDR3 region has the DNA TGTGCCAGCAGCTTCTCAGGCCGGGGGCCGGAGGAAAAACTGTTTTTT.